Presented here are 18 T cell receptor beta chains from one specimen sequenced in a study of molecular identifiers for immune sequencing clone quantification. One entry per CDR3 protein, called by TCRdb with MiXCR from the PCR reads. The data hold approximately 320,000 distinct CDR3 sequences, with roughly a quarter observed a single time. Source material: naive CD8+ T cells from blood, with Jurkat cell RNA spiked in. Subset noted: FACS-sorted CD8+CD4-CCR7+CD45RA+ naive T cells. Receptor source: a human donor in good health. Some libraries in this study had Jurkat cell RNA spiked in.

This clonotype was detected ten times or more. This chain links TRBV5-1 with TRBJ1-4, with unresolved D. Germline assignment: CDR1 SGHRS and CDR2 YFSETQ. The CDR3 covers 17 residues. The V and J ends lost 0 bases and 8 bases respectively, with 20 bases between them. The DNA of the CDR3 is TGCGCCAGCAGCTTGGGCTACCTTAACCAGGAGGGCGAAAAACTGTTTTTT. Translating it yields CASSLGYLNQEGEKLFF.

With respect to this clonotype: This could be a read error, since a much larger clone is one nucleotide away. CDR3 residues: CSARDKDSNIHEQYF. The CDR3 DNA is TGCAGTGCTAGAGATAAGGACAGCAATATCCACGAGCAGTACTTC. V is TRBV20-1 and J is TRBJ2-7; TRBD1 might be the D (6 bases). This CDR3 contains 15 residues. CDR1 DFQATT and CDR2 SNEGSKA come from the germline V gene (reference sequence). Trimming took 0 bases from V and 5 from J, leaving 17 bases between them.

This clonotype was seen at least ten times. The V and J genes are TRBV19 and TRBJ1-1; D uncertain. With 3 bases removed from V and 6 bases from J, the gap between germline ends came to 11 bases. CDR3 length: 13 amino acids. The germline V gene encodes CDR1 LNHDA and CDR2 SQIVND (reference sequence). The CDR3 sequence is CASSIAGVAEAFF. The DNA for the CDR3 is TGTGCCAGTAGTATTGCGGGAGTCGCTGAAGCTTTCTTT.

On this clonotype itself: A read error may be the cause here, since a much bigger clone is one base away. The chain has TRBV19 and TRBJ2-3; D not certain. CDR3 length: 15 residues. Trimming removed 3 bases at V and 2 bases at J, with 12 bases between. Germline V CDR1 and CDR2: LNHDA, SQIVND (reference sequence). The CDR3 region has the DNA TGTGCCAGTAGTATTGGATGGGGTTCCACAGATACGCAGTATTTT. It encodes CASSIGWGSTDTQYF.

Concerning this clonotype: A much larger clone lies one base from this, so it may be a read error. The V and J genes are TRBV4-1 and TRBJ1-5; D call uncertain. Per the germline V gene, CDR1 is MGHRA and CDR2 is YSYEKL. CDR3 length: 15 amino acids. The CDR3 bases are TGCGCCAGCAGCCCAGCGTTCACAAGCAATCAGCACCAGCATTTT. Amino acid sequence: CASSPAFTSNQHQHF.

The CDR3: CASSPSFSYEQYF. For the CDR3, the DNA is TGTGCCAGCTCACCATCATTCTCCTACGAGCAGTACTTC. The gene calls are TRBV18 and TRBJ2-7; unclear D gene. The ends were cut back, 2 bases at V and 0 bases at J, with 5 bases in the middle. The CDR3 sequence is 13 residues long. From germline, CDR1 is KGHSH and CDR2 LQKENI.

Regarding this clonotype: A much larger clone sits a single nucleotide away, making a read error possible. This chain links TRBV28 with TRBJ2-7; D unresolved. Trimming pared 7 bases from V and 6 bases from J, leaving 19 bases between. CDR3 length equals 14 residues. The germline V gene encodes CDR1 MDHEN and CDR2 SYDVKM. The DNA for the CDR3 is TGTGCCAGCAAATGCGGCAGCAGCCCGGCCGAGCAGTACTTC. Its protein product is CASKCGSSPAEQYF.

This clonotype has only a few counts. As the CDR3 is not closed by the conserved phenylalanine or tryptophan, this likely results from a read error. V usage is TRBV27 and J usage is TRBJ1-1; no firm D call. V was trimmed by 5 bases and J by 3 bases, leaving 13 bases between them. The CDR3 totals 14 residues. Germline CDR1 and CDR2: MNHEY and SMNVEV (reference sequence). CDR3 DNA sequence: TGTGCCAGCAGTCCCCACATATTCTACACTGAAGCTTTCGTT. This gives the protein CASSPHIFYTEAFV.

This clonotype was seen at least ten times. This chain connects TRBV14 to TRBJ2-6; D not certain. The CDR3 has 17 amino acids. Trimming removed 5 bases at V and 0 bases at J, with 14 bases between. The germline gives CDR1 SGHDN, CDR2 FVKESK. The CDR3 spells CASSEAAPGSGANVLTF. CDR3 bases: TGTGCCAGCAGCGAAGCCGCGCCGGGCTCTGGGGCCAACGTCCTGACTTTC. The full variable domain, rest sourced from reference TRBV14 and TRBJ2-6, is EAGVTQFPSHSVIEKGQTVTLRCDPISGHDNLYWYRRVMGKEIKFLLHFVKESKQDESGMPNNRFLAERTGGTYSTLKVQPAELEDSGVYFCASSEAAPGSGANVLTFGAGSRLTVL.

This clonotype occurred many times. This sequence joins TRBV11-1 and TRBJ1-1, with D possibly matching TRBD1 (6 bases). Germline CDR1 is SGHAT and CDR2 is FQDESV (reference sequence). V was shortened by 1 base and J by 4 bases, with 13 bases between the two germline ends. The CDR3 sequence is 15 residues long. The CDR3 here is CASSLVTDSATEAFF. The CDR3 region has the DNA TGTGCCAGCAGCTTAGTCACGGACAGCGCCACTGAAGCTTTCTTT.

The rearrangement links TRBV12-3 or TRBV12-4 to TRBJ2-1; no firm D call. The CDR3 is made up of 13 amino acids. Trimming left V 1 base short and J 8 bases short, with 9 bases between. As DNA, the CDR3 is TGTGCCAGCAGTTTAGGGTCCGTGTATGAGCAGTTCTTC. Protein product: CASSLGSVYEQFF.

The sample holds a few counts of this clonotype. The J gene is TRBJ2-2, the V gene TRBV19; 7 bases line up with TRBD2. In germline, CDR1 is LNHDA, CDR2 SQIVND (reference sequence). This CDR3 is 14 amino acids long. Unmatched junction bases numbered 8, after V lost 6 bases and J lost 7 bases. CDR3 region: CASRPGTTVGELFF. In nucleotides, the CDR3 is TGTGCCAGTAGACCCGGGACTACCGTCGGGGAGCTGTTTTTT.

In its sample, this clonotype was seen many times. This chain joins TRBV7-9 and TRBJ1-1; TRBD1 agrees at 7 bases. This CDR3 region has 12 residues. Germline CDR1 SEHNR, CDR2 FQNEAQ (reference sequence). J gave up 7 bases and V 5 bases, and 4 bases lay outside the gene matches. The CDR3 region is CASSAWTGEAFF. The CDR3, as DNA: TGTGCCAGCAGCGCCTGGACAGGTGAAGCTTTCTTT.

Turning to this clonotype: A much larger clone differs by one base, so this may be a read error. The chain has TRBV6-2 or TRBV6-3 and TRBJ2-5; 7 nucleotides agree with TRBD2. The germline CDR1 and CDR2 sequences are MNHEY and SVGEGT. The CDR3 length is 13 residues. The junction had 12 bases not matched to a gene; V was cut back by 8 bases and J by 9 bases. CDR3 amino acids: CASWISGAGAQYF. The CDR3 nucleotides read TGTGCCAGCTGGATTAGCGGCGCGGGGGCCCAGTACTTC.

On this clonotype itself: Germline is not matched at one junction end, which may reflect a read error. The rearrangement links TRBV5-1 to TRBJ2-3; D remains unclear. Germline V gene data show CDR1 as SGHRS and CDR2 as YFSETQ. The CDR3 spans 14 residues. The CDR3 spells CASSLAMETDTPDF. CDR3 sequence (DNA): TGCGCCAGCAGCTTGGCCATGGAAACAGATACGCCGGATTTT.

This clonotype was counted at least ten times. The chain uses TRBV13 and TRBJ1-1, with 8 positions matching TRBD1. CDR1 and CDR2 from the germline V gene are PRHDT and FYEKMQ (reference sequence). The J segment lost 3 bases and the V segment lost 5 bases, leaving 8 bases of the junction unmatched. This CDR3 is built from 15 residues. The CDR3 loop is CASSPISTGDTEAFF. For the CDR3, the DNA is TGTGCCAGCAGCCCCATCTCGACAGGGGACACTGAAGCTTTCTTT.

About this clonotype: A much more abundant neighbour one base away suggests this may be a read error. V is TRBV6-5 and J is TRBJ2-7, with 11 bases that match TRBD2. Germline assignment: CDR1 MNHEY and CDR2 SVGAGI. The CDR3 has 15 amino acids. CDR3 in DNA: TGTGCCCGCAGTTATGGTCTAGCGGGAGGCTACGAGCAGTACTTC. It translates to CARSYGLAGGYEQYF.

This clonotype was picked up many times. This rearrangement joins TRBV7-9 to TRBJ2-1; 9 positions agree with TRBD1. The CDR3 sequence is 15 residues long. Germline V CDR1 and CDR2: SEHNR, FQNEAQ (reference sequence). The V and J ends lost 3 bases and 4 bases, in that order; junction bases with no gene match: 4. The DNA for the CDR3 is TGTGCCAGCAGCTTTCCGGGACAGGGTTACAATGAGCAGTTCTTC. This gives the protein CASSFPGQGYNEQFF.